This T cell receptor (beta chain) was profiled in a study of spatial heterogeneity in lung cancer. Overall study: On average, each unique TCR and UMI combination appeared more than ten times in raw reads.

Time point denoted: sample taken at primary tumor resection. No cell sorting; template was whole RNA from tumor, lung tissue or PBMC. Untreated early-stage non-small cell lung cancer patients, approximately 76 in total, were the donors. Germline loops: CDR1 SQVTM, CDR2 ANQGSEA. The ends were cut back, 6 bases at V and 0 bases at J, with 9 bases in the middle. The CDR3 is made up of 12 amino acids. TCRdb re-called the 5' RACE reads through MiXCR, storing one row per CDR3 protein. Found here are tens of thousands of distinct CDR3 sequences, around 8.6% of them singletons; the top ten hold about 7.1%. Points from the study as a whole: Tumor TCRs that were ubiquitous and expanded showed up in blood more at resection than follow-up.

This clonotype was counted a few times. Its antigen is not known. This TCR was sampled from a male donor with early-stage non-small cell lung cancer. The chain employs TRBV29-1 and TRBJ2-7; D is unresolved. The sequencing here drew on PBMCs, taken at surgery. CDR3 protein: CSVLGSSYEQYF. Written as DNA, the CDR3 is TGCAGCGTCCTAGGAAGCTCCTACGAGCAGTACTTC.